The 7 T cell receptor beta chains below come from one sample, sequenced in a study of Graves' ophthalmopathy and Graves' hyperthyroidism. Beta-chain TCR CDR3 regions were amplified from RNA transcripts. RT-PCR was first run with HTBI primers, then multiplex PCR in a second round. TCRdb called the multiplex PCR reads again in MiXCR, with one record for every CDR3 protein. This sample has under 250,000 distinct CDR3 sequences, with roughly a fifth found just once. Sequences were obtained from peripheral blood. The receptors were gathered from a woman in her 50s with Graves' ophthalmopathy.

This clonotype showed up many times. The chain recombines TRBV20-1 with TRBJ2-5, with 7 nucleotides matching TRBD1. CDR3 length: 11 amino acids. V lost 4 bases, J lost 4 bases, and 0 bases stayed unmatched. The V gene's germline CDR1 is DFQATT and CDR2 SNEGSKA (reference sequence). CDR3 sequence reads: CSATGGETQYF. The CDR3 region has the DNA TGCAGTGCTACAGGGGGAGAGACCCAGTACTTC.

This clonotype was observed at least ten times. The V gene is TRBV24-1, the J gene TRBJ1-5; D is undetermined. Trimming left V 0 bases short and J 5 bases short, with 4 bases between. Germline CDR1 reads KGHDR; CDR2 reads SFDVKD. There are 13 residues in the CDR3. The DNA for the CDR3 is TGTGCCACCAGTGATTTGTCGGATCAGCCCCAGCATTTT. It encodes CATSDLSDQPQHF.

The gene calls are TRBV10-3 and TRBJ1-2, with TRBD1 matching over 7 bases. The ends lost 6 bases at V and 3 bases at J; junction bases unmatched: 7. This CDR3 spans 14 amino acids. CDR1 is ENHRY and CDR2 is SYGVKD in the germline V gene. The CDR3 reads CAISKQGLDYGYTF. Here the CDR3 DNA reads TGTGCCATCAGCAAACAGGGGTTAGACTATGGCTACACCTTC.

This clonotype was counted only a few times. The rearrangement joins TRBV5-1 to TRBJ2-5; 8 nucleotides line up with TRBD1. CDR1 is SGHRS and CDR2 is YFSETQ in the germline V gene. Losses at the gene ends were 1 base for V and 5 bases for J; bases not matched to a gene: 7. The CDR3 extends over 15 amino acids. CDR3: CASSLTRTGHETQYF. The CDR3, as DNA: TGCGCCAGCAGCTTGACGCGGACAGGGCACGAGACCCAGTACTTC.

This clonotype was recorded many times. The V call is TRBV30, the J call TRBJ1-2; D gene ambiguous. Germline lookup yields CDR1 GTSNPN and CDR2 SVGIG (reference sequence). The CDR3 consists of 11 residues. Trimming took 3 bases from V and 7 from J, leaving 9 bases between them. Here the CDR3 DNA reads TGTGCCTGGAGAAAAGTGCCTGGCTACACCTTC. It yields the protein CAWRKVPGYTF.

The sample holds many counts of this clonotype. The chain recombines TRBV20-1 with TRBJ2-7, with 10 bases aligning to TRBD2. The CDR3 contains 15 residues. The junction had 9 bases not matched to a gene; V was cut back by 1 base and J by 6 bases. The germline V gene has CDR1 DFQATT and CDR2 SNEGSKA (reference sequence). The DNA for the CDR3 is TGCAGTGCTAGAGTAAGCGGGAGGGCCGAGGGCGAGCAGTACTTC. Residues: CSARVSGRAEGEQYF.

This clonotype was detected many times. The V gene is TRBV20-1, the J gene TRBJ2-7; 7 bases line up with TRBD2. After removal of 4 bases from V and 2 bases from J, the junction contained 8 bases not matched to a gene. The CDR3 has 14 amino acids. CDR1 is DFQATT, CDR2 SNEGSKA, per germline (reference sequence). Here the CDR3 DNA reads TGCAGTGCTACCTCGACTAGCTGGACCTACGAGCAGTACTTC. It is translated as CSATSTSWTYEQYF.